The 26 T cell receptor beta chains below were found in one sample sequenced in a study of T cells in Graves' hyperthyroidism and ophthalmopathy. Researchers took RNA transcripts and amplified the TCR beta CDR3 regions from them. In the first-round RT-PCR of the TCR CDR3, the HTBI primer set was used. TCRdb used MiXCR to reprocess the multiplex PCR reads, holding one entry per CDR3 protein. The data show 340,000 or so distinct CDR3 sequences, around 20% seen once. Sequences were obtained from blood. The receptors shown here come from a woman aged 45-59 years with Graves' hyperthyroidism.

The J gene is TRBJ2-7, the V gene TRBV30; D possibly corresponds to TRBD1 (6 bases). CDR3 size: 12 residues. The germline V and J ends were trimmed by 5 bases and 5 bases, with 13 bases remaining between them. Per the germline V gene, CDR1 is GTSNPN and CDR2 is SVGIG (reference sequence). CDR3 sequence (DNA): TGTGCCTGGGACAGGTTGGTCCACGAGCAGTACTTC. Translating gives CAWDRLVHEQYF.

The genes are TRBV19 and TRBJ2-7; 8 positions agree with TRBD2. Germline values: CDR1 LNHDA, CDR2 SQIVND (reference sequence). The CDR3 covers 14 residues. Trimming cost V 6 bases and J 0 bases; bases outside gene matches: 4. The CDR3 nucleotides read TGTGCCAGTAGGAGTACTAGCGGCTCCTACGAGCAGTACTTC. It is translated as CASRSTSGSYEQYF.

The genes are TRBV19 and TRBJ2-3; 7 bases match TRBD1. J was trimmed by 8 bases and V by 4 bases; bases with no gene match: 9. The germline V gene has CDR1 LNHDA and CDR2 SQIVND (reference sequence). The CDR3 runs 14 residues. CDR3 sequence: CASSRGQPDSTQYF. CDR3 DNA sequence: TGTGCCAGTAGTAGGGGACAGCCTGATAGTACGCAGTATTTT.

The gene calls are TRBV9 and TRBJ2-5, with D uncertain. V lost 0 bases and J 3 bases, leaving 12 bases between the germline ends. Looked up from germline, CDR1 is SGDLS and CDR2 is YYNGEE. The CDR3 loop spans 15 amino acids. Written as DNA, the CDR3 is TGTGCCAGCAGCGTAGAGCCAGGCCCCAAAGAGACCCAGTACTTC. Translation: CASSVEPGPKETQYF.

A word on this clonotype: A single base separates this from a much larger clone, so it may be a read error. As DNA, the CDR3 is TGTGCCAGCAGGCACAACACTGAAGCTTTCTTT. Protein: CASRHNTEAFF. This chain joins TRBV6-1 and TRBJ1-1; D is uncertain. Trimming stripped 6 bases from V and 2 bases from J, with 4 bases between. The germline gives CDR1 MNHNS, CDR2 SASEGT. The CDR3 length is 11 residues.

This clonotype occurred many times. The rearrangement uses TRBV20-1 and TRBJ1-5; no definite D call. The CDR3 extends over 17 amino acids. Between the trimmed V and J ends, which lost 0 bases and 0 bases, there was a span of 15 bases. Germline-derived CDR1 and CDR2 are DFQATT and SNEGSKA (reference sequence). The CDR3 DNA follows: TGCAGTGCTAGAGATCTCGGTGAAAATTATAGCAATCAGCCCCAGCATTTT. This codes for CSARDLGENYSNQPQHF.

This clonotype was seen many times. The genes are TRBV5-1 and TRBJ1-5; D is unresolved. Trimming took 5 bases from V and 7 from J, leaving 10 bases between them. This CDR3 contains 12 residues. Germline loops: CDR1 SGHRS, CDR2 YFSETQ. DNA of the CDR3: TGCGCCAGCAGGTCACGGAGACAGCCCCAGCATTTT. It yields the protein CASRSRRQPQHF.

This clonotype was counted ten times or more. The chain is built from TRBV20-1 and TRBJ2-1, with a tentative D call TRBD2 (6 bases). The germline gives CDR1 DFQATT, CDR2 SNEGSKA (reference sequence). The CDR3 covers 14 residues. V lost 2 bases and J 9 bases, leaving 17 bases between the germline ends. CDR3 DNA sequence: TGCAGTGCTAGACCGATGACTAGTATTGGTGAGCAGTTCTTC. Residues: CSARPMTSIGEQFF.

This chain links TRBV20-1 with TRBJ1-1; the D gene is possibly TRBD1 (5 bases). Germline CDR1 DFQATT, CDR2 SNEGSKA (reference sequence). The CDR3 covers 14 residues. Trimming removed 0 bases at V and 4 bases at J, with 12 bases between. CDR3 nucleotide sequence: TGCAGTGCTAGAGATTGGGCAGGGAGCACTGAAGCTTTCTTT. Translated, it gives CSARDWAGSTEAFF.

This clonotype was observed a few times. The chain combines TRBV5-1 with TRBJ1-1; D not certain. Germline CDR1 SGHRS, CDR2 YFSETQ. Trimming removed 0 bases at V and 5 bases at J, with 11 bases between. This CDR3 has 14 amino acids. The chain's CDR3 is CASSLGQDVTEAFF. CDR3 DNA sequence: TGCGCCAGCAGCTTGGGGCAGGACGTGACTGAAGCTTTCTTT.

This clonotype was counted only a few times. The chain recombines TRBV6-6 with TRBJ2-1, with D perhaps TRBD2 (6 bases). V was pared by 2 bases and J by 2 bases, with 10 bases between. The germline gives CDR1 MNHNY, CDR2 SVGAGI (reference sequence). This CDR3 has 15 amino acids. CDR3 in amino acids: CASSYRSGAYNEQFF. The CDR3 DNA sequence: TGTGCCAGCAGTTACCGTAGCGGAGCCTACAATGAGCAGTTCTTC.

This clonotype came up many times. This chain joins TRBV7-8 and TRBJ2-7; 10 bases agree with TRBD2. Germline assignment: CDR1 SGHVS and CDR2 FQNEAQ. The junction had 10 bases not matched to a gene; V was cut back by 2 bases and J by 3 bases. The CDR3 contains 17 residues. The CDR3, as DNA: TGTGCCAGCAGCTTAAATTCCCCGGGACTAGCGAACTACGAGCAGTACTTC. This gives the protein CASSLNSPGLANYEQYF. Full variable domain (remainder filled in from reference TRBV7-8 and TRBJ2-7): GAGVSQSPRYKVAKRGQDVALRCDPISGHVSLFWYQQALGQGPEFLTYFQNEAQLDKSGLPSDRFFAERPEGSVSTLKIQRTQQEDSAVYLCASSLNSPGLANYEQYFGPGTRLTVT.

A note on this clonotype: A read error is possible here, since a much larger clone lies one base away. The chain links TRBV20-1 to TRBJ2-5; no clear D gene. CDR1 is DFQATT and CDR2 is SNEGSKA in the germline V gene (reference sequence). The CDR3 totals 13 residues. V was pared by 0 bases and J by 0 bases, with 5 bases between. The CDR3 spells CSARDHNQETQYF. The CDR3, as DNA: TGCAGTGCTAGAGATCACAACCAAGAGACCCAGTACTTC.

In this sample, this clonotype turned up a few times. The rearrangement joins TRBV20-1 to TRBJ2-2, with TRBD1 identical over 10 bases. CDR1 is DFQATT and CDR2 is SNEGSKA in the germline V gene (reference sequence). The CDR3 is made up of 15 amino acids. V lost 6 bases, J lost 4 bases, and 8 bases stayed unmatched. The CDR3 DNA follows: TGCAGTGCGCACGACAGGGGGCTAGCCACCGGGGAGCTGTTTTTT. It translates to CSAHDRGLATGELFF.

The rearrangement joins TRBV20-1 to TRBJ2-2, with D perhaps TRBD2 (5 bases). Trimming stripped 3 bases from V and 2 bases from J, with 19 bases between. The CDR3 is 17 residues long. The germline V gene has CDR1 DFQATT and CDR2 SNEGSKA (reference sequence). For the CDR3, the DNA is TGCAGTGCTAGCCCCCGGGGTGGCGCGGTAAACACCGGGGAGCTGTTTTTT. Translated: CSASPRGGAVNTGELFF.

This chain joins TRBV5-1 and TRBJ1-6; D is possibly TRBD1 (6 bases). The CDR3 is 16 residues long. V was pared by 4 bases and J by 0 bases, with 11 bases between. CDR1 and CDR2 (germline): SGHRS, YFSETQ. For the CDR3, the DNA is TGCGCCAGCAGCCAAAGACAGGACTCCTATAATTCACCCCTCCACTTT. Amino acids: CASSQRQDSYNSPLHF.

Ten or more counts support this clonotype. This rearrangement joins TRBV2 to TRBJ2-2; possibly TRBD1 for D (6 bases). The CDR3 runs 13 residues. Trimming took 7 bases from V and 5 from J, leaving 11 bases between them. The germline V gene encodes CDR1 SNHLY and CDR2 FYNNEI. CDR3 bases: TGTGCCAGCATAACTAGGGGGACCGGGGAGCTGTTTTTT. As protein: CASITRGTGELFF.

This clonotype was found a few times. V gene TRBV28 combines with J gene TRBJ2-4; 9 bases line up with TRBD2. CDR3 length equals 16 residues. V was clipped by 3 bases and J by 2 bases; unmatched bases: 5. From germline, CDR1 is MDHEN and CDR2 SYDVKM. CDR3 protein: CASSLSSGRTKNIQYF. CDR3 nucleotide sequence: TGTGCCAGCAGTTTGAGTAGCGGGAGAACCAAAAACATTCAGTACTTC.

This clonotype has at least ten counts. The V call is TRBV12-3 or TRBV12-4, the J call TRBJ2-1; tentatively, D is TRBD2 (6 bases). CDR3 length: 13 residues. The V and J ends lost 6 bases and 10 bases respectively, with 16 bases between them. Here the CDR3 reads CASRWGTAGEQFF. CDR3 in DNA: TGTGCCAGCAGGTGGGGGACCGCGGGGGAGCAGTTCTTC.

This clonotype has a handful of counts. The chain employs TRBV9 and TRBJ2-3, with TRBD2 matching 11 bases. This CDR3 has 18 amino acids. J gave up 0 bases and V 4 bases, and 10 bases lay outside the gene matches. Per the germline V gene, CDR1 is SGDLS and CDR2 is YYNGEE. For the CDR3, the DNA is TGTGCCAGCAGCATTCCCGGGACTAGCGGACTAAGCACAGATACGCAGTATTTT. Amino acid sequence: CASSIPGTSGLSTDTQYF.

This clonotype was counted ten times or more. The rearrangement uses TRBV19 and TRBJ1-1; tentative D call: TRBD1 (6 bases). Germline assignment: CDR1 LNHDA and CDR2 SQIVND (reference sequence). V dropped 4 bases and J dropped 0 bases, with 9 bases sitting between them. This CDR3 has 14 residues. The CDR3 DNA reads TGTGCCAGTAGTACATACAGGGTGAACACTGAAGCTTTCTTT. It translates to CASSTYRVNTEAFF.

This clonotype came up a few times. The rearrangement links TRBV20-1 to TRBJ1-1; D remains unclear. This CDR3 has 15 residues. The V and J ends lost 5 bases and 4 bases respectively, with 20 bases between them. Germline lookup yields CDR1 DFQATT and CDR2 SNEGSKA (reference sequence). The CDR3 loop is CSAPSIKTVATEAFF. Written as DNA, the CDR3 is TGCAGTGCTCCCTCCATAAAAACAGTGGCCACTGAAGCTTTCTTT.

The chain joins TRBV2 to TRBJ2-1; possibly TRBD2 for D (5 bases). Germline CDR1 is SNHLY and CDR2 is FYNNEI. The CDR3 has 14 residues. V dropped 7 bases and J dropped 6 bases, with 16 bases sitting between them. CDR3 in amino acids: CASKGQAGPNEQFF. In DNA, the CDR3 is TGTGCCAGCAAAGGGCAGGCGGGCCCCAATGAGCAGTTCTTC.

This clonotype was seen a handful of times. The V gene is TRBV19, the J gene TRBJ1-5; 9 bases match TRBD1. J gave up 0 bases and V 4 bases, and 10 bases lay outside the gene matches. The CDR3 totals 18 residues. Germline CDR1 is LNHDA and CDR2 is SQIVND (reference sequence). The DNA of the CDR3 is TGTGCCAGTAGTAGAGCGGGACAGGGATTGTATAGCAATCAGCCCCAGCATTTT. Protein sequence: CASSRAGQGLYSNQPQHF.

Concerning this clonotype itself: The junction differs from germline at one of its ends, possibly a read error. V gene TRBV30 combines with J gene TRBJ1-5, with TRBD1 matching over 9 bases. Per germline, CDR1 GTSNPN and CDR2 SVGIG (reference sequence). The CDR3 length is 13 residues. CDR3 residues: CAWSGTGDQLQHF. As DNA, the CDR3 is TGTGCCTGGAGTGGGACAGGGGATCAGCTCCAGCATTTT.

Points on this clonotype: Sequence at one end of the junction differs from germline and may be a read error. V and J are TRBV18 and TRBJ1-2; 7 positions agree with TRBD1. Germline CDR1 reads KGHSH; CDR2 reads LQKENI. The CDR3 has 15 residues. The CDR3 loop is CASPPQQGTDYGYTF. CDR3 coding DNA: TGTGCCAGCCCACCACAGCAGGGGACAGACTATGGCTACACCTTC.